This TCR beta chain was identified in a study of T-cell reconstitution after alpha-beta-depleted transplantation in children. The CDR3 is made up of 14 amino acids. The germline V gene encodes CDR1 SSHAT and CDR2 FNYEAQ (reference sequence). The sample holds a few counts of this clonotype. A junction boundary mismatches the germline segment, possibly from a read error. Researchers prepared the TCRbeta library using unique molecular identifiers, the study reports. MiXCR, applied by TCRdb to the PCR reads, yields one record per CDR3 protein. The sample holds about 360,000 distinct CDR3 sequences, about an eighth seen once.

This material consisted of PBMCs, taken from the stem cell graft. This rearrangement joins TRBV7-7 to TRBJ2-5; perhaps D is TRBD1 or TRBD2 (6 bases each). This sequence was found in a human donor who donated a stem cell graft to a child with Fanconi anemia. Here the CDR3 reads CASSSTGREGTQYF. In DNA form, the CDR3 reads TGTGCTAGCAGCTCCACAGGGCGGGAAGGGACCCAGTACTTC.